This T cell receptor (beta chain) derives from a study of glioma-infiltrating T cells after dendritic cell vaccination. Overall study results and limits: Complete blood and tumor specimen sets were limited to few patients.

Germline assignment: CDR1 SEHNR and CDR2 FQNEAQ (reference sequence). V shed 1 base and J shed 7 bases, with 7 bases lying between them. The CDR3 is made up of 12 amino acids. The PCR used 60 V beta and 13 J beta primers. The assay was immunoSEQ multiplex PCR, and TCRdb's table has in-frame clones only and misses some. The sample shows tens of thousands of clones, around nine tenths of them seen only once. This sample's time point: after dendritic cell vaccination, including at tumor progression/relapse. As concerns this clone: What it binds is unknown.

This clonotype originated in a human donor with glioblastoma. Sample: blood, taken after dendritic cell vaccination. The chain carries TRBV7-9 and TRBJ1-1; D is uncertain. The CDR3 nucleotides are TGTGCCAGCAGCTTAGTTAATATTGAAGCTTTCTTT. Protein: CASSLVNIEAFF.